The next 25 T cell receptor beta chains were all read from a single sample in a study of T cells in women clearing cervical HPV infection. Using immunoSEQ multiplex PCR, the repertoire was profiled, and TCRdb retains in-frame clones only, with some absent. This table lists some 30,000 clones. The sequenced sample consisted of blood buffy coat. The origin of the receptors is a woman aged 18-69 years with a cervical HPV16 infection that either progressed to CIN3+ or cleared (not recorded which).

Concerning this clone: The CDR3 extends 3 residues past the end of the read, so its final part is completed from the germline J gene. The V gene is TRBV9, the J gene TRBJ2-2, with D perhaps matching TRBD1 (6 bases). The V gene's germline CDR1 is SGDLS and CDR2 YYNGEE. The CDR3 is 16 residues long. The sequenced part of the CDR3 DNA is TGTGCCAGCAGCCCGTCAGGGGCAGGGGTCGATTCACCG. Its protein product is CASSPSGAGVDSP. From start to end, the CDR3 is CASSPSGAGVDSPLFF.

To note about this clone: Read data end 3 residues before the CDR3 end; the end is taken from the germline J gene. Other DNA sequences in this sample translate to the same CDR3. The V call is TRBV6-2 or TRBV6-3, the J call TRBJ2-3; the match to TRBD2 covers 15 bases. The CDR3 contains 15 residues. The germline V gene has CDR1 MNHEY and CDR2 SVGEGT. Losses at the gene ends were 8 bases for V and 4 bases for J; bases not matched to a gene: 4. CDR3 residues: CASERTSGGADTQYF. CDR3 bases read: TGTGCCAGCGAACGGACTAGCGGGGGGGCAGATACG.

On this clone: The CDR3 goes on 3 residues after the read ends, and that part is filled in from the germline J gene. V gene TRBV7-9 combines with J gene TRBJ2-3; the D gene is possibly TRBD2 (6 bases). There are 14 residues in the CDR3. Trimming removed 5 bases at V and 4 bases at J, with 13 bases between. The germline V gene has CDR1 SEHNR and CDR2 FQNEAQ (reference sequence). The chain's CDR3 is CASSRSGTSDTQYF. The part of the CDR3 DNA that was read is TGTGCCAGCAGCAGATCCGGGACTTCAGATACG.

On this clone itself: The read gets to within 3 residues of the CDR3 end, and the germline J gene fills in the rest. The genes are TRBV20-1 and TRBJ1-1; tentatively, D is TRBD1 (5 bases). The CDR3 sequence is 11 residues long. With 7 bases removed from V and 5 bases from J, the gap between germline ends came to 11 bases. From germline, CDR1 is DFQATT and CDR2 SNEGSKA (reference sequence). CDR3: CSGGAETEAFF. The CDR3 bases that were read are TGCAGTGGAGGGGCCGAGACTGAA.

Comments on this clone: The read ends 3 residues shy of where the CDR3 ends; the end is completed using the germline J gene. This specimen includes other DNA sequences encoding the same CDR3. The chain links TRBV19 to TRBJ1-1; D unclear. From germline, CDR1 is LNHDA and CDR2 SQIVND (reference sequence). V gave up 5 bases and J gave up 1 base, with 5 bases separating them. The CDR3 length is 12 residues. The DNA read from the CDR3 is TGTGCCAGTAGTCCAGGGAACACTGAA. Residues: CASSPGNTE. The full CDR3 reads CASSPGNTEAFF. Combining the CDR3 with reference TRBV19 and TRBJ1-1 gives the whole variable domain DGGITQSPKYLFRKEGQNVTLSCEQNLNHDAMYWYRQDPGQGLRLIYYSQIVNDFQKGDIAEGYSVSREKKESFPLTVTSAQKNPTAFYLCASSPGNTEAFFGQGTRLTVV.

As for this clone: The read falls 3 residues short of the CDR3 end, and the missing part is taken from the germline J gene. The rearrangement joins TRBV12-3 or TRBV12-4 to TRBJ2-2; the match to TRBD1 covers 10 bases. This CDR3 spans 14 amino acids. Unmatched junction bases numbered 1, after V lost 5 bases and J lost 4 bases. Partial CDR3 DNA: TGTGCCAGCAGTCGGACAGGGGGCACCGGGGAG. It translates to CASSRTGGTGE. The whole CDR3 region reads CASSRTGGTGELFF.

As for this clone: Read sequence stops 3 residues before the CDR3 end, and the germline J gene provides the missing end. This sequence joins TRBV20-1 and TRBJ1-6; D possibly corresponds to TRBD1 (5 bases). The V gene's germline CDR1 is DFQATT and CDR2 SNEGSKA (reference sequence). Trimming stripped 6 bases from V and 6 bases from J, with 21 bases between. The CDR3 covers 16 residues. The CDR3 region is CSAVPDLRGSNSPLHF. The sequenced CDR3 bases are TGCAGTGCCGTACCAGACCTACGGGGGAGTAATTCACCC.

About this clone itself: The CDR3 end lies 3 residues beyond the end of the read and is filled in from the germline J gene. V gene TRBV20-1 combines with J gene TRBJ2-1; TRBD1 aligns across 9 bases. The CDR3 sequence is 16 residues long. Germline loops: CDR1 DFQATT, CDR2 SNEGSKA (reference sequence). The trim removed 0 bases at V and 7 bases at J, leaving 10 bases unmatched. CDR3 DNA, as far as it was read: TGCAGTGCTAGAGATCTCGGCACAGGGGGCCGTAATGAG. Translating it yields CSARDLGTGGRNE. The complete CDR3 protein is CSARDLGTGGRNEQFF.

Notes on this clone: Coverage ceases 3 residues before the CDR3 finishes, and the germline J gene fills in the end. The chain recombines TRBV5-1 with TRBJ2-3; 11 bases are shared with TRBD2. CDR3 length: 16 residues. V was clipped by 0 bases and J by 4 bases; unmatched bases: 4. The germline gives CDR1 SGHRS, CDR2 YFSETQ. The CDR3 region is CASSLVLAGGSDTQYF. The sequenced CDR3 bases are TGCGCCAGCAGCTTGGTTCTAGCGGGGGGCTCAGATACG. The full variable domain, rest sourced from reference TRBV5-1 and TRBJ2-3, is KAGVTQTPRYLIKTRGQQVTLSCSPISGHRSVSWYQQTPGQGLQFLFEYFSETQRNKGNFPGRFSGRQFSNSRSEMNVSTLELGDSALYLCASSLVLAGGSDTQYFGPGTRLTVL.

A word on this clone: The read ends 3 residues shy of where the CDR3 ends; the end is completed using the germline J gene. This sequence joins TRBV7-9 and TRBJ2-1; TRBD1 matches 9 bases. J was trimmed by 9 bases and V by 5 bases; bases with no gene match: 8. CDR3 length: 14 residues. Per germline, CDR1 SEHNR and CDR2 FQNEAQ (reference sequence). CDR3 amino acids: CASSDGTGMSEQFF. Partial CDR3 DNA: TGTGCCAGCAGCGACGGGACAGGGATGAGTGAG. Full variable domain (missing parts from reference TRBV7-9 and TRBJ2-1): DTGVSQNPRHKITKRGQNVTFRCDPISEHNRLYWYRQTLGQGPEFLTYFQNEAQLEKSRLLSDRFSAERPKGSFSTLEIQRTEQGDSAMYLCASSDGTGMSEQFFGPGTRLTVL.

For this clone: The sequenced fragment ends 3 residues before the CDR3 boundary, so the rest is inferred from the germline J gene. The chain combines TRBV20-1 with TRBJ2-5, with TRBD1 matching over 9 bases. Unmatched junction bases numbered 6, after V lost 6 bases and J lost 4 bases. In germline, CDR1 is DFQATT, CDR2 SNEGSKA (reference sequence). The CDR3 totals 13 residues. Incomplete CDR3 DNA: TGCAGTGCGAACCGGGACAGGGCAGAGACC. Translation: CSANRDRAET. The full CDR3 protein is CSANRDRAETQYF.

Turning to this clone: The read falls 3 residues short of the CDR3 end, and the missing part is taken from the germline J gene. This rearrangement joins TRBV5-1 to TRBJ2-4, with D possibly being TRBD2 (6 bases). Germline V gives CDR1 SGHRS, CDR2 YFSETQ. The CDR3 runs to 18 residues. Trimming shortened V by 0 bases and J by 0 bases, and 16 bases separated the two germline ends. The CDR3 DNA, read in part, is TGCGCCAGCAGCTTGGCCCGTGGGGACTTCCTAGCCAAAAACATT. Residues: CASSLARGDFLAKNI. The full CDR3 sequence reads CASSLARGDFLAKNIQYF.

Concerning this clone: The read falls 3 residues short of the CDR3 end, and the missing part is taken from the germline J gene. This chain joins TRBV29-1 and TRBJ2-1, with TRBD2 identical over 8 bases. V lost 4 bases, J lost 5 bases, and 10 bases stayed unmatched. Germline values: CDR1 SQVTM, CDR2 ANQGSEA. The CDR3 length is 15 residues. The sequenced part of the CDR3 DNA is TGCAGCGTTGTAACGCCGCGGGGGGTCAACAATGAG. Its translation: CSVVTPRGVNNE. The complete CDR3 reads CSVVTPRGVNNEQFF.

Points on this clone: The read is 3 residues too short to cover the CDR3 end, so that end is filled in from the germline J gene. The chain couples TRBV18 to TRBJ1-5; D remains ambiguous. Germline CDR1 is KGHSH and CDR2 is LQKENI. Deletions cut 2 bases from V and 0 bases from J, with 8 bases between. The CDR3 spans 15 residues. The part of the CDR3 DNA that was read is TGTGCCAGCTCACCAAACGGGTATAGCAATCAGCCC. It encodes CASSPNGYSNQP. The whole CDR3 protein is CASSPNGYSNQPQHF. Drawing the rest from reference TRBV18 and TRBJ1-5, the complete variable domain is NAGVMQNPRHLVRRRGQEARLRCSPMKGHSHVYWYRQLPEEGLKFMVYLQKENIIDESGMPKERFSAEFPKEGPSILRIQQVVRGDSAAYFCASSPNGYSNQPQHFGDGTRLSIL.

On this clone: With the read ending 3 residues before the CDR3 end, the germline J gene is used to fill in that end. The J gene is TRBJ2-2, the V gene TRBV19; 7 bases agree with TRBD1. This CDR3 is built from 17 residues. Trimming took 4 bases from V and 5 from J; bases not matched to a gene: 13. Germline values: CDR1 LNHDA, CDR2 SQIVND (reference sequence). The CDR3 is CASSRDRVGVKTGELFF. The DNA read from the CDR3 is TGTGCCAGTAGTAGAGACAGGGTAGGGGTGAAGACCGGGGAG. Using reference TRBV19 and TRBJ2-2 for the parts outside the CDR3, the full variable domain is DGGITQSPKYLFRKEGQNVTLSCEQNLNHDAMYWYRQDPGQGLRLIYYSQIVNDFQKGDIAEGYSVSREKKESFPLTVTSAQKNPTAFYLCASSRDRVGVKTGELFFGEGSRLTVL.

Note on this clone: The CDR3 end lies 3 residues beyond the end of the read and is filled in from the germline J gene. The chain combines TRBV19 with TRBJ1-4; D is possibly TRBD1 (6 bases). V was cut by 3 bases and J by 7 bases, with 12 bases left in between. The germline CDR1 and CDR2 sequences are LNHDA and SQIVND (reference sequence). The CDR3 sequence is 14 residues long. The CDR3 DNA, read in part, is TGTGCCAGTAGTATTCAGGGGTCCCCTGAAAAA. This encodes CASSIQGSPEK. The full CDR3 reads CASSIQGSPEKLFF.

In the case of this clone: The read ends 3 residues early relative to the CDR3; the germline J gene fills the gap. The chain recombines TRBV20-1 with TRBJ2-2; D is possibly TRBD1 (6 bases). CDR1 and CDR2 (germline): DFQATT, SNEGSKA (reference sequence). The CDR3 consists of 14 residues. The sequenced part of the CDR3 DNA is TGCAGTGCTAGAGATCTCAGGGGTAATTCACCG. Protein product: CSARDLRGNSP. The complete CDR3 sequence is CSARDLRGNSPLFF.

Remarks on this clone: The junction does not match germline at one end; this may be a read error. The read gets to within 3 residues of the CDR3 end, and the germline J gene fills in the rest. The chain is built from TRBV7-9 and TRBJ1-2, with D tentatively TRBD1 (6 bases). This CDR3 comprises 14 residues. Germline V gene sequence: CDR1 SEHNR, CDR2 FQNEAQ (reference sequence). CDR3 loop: CSSSLGDNFYDYTF. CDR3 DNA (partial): TGTTCCAGCAGCTTAGGGGACAACTTCTACGAC.

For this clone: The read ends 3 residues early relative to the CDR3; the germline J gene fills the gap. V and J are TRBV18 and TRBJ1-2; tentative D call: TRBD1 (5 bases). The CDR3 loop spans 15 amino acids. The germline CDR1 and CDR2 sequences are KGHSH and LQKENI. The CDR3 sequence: CASSPGSQRGYDYTF. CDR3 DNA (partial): TGTGCCAGCTCACCAGGGAGTCAAAGGGGCTACGAC.

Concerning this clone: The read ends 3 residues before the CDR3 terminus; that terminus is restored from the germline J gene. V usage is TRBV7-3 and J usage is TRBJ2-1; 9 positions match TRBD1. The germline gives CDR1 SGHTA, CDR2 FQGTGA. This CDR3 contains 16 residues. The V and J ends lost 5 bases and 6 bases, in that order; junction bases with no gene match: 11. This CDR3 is CASSPGRGQGGNEQFF. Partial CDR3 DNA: TGTGCCAGCAGCCCAGGCAGGGGACAGGGAGGCAATGAG.

CDR3 in amino acids: CAIKGQGSNNYGYTF. The sequenced CDR3 bases are TGTGCCATCAAGGGACAGGGGTCGAATAACTATGGC. This sequence joins TRBV10-3 and TRBJ1-2; 10 nucleotides line up with TRBD1. The read ends 3 residues early relative to the CDR3; the germline J gene fills the gap. V shed 7 bases and J 1 base; nucleotides not matched to a gene: 6. The CDR3 is 15 amino acids. Germline loops: CDR1 ENHRY, CDR2 SYGVKD.

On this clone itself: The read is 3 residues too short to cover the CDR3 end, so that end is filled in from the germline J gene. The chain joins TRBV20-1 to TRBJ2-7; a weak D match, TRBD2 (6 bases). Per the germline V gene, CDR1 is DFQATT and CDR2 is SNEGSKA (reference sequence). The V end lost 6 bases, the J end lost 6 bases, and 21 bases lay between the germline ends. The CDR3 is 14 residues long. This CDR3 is CSARSYGLGGEQYF. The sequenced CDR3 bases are TGCAGTGCCCGCTCCTACGGGCTGGGGGGCGAG.

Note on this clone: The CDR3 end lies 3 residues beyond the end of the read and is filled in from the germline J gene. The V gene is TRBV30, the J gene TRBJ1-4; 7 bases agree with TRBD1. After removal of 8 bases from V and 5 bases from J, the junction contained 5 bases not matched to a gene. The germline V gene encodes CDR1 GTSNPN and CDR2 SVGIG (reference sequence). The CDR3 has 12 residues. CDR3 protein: CAQRQGNEKLFF. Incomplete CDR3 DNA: TGTGCCCAAAGACAGGGAAATGAAAAA.

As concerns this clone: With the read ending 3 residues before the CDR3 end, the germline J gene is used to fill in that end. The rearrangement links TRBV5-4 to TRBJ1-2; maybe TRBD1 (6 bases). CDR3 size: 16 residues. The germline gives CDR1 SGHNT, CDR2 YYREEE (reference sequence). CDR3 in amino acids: CASRYRGGGMLEGYTF. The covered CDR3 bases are TGTGCCAGCAGATACAGAGGGGGGGGGATGCTAGAAGGC. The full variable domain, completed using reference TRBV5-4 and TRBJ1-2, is ETGVTQSPTHLIKTRGQQVTLRCSSQSGHNTVSWYQQALGQGPQFIFQYYREEENGRGNFPPRFSGLQFPNYSSELNVNALELDDSALYLCASRYRGGGMLEGYTFGSGTRLTVV.

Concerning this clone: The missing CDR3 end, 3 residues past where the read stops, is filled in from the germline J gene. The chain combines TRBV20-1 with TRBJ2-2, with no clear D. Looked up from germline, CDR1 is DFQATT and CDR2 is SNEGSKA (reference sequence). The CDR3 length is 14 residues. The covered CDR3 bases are TGCAGTGCTAGAGGCTCCGAAGGGTATGAAAAG. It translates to CSARGSEGYEK. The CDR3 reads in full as CSARGSEGYEKLFF.